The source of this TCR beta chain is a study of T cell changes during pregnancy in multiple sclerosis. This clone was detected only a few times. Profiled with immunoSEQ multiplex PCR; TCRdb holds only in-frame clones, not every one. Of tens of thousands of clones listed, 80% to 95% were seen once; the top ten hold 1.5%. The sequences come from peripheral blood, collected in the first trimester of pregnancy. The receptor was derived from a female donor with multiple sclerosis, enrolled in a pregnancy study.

CDR3 DNA sequence: TGTGCCAGCAGCACCGGGACAACTTCCTACGAGCAGTACTTC. It yields the protein CASSTGTTSYEQYF. The chain uses TRBV7-6 and TRBJ2-7, with D maybe TRBD1 (6 bases). V lost 5 bases and J lost 1, with 12 bases in between. Germline V gene lookup returns CDR1 SGHVS and CDR2 FNYEAQ. The length of the CDR3 is 14 residues.